This T cell receptor beta chain was captured by sequencing in a study of blood T cell repertoires in COVID-19. Across the study: Some COVID-19 samples were acute and others convalescent; all came from the United States, Italy and Spain. T cells, B-cell-depleted T cells, or PBMCs supplied cDNA or gDNA.

How the authors handled the data: The assay estimated nucleated cells by amplifying reference gene primers. Here immunoSEQ multiplex PCR was the method, and the copy in TCRdb shows in-frame clones only, minus some. V, J and clone size derive from that table, while D and trimming were established from the DNA sequence. Of under 300,000 clones listed, over 80% were seen once; the top ten hold more than 1.5%. The germline V gene has CDR1 MDHEN and CDR2 SYDVKM. The CDR3 is 15 residues long. The V gene end was trimmed by 6 bases and the J gene end by 3 bases; junction bases not matched to a gene: 8. In this sample, this clone turned up once.

This chain connects TRBV28 to TRBJ2-5; 9 bases agree with TRBD2. The TCR originated in a woman between 40 and 50 years old who had recovered from COVID-19. The sample taken for sequencing was peripheral blood. The chain's CDR3 is CASSPRGLAEETQYF. The CDR3 nucleotides read TGTGCCAGCAGCCCGCGGGGACTAGCAGAAGAGACCCAGTACTTC.